These T cell receptor beta chains were read from a single sample in a study of shared clonotypes between healthy human individuals. Here immunoSEQ multiplex PCR was the method, and the copy in TCRdb shows in-frame clones only, minus some. Here the sample spans nearly 1,000,000 clones, around three quarters being singletons. Sequencing was done on a sample of memory CD4+ T cells sorted from blood. The source is a man between 18 and 35 years old in good health. Both conserved end residues are part of each CDR3. D genes are given only for firm matches.

TRBJ2-2	NA	TRBV5-6	TGTGCCAGCAGCTGGGGTCCGGGGCCCACAGGGGGGGAGCTGTTTTTT	CASSWGPGPTGGELFF
TRBJ1-1	NA	TRBV5-1	TGCGCCAGCAGCTTGGGAAGGCCCGCTGAAGCTTTCTTT	CASSLGRPAEAFF
TRBJ2-1	TRBD2	TRBV5-3	TGTGCCAGAAGTTACCCCGGGACTAGCGGCCATGAGCAGTTCTTC	CARSYPGTSGHEQFF
TRBJ1-1	TRBD1	TRBV28	TGTGCCAGCAGCCCTTGGACAGGACTGAACACTGAAGCTTTCTTT	CASSPWTGLNTEAFF
TRBJ1-1	TRBD1	TRBV4-2	TGTGCCAGCAGCCAAGGACAGGGGGTAAGAACTGAAGCTTTCTTT	CASSQGQGVRTEAFF
TRBJ1-1	TRBD1	TRBV5-1	TGCGCCAGCAGCTTGCCGGGACAGGGATCGCACACTGAAGCTTTCTTT	CASSLPGQGSHTEAFF
TRBJ1-6	NA	TRBV5-6	TGTGCCAGCAGCTTGGAATTAGGGAATTCACCCCTCCACTTT	CASSLELGNSPLHF
TRBJ2-7	TRBD2	TRBV13	TGTGCCAGCAGCTTCCGACAGGCGGGGGGATACGAGCAGTACTTC	CASSFRQAGGYEQYF
TRBJ2-7	NA	TRBV7-8	TGTGCCAGCAGCCCCGGCTACGAGCAGTACTTC	CASSPGYEQYF
TRBJ2-2	TRBD2	TRBV5-8	TGTGCCAGCAGCCTAGCGGGAGTGAGCACCGGGGAGCTGTTTTTT	CASSLAGVSTGELFF
TRBJ2-1	NA	TRBV5-1	TGCGCCAGCAGCCTACAGGGGGGGTCCTACAATGAGCAGTTCTTC	CASSLQGGSYNEQFF
TRBJ1-5	TRBD1	TRBV18	TGTGCCAGCTCACCACGGGCAGGGGGCTTATATAGCAATCAGCCCCAGCATTTT	CASSPRAGGLYSNQPQHF
TRBJ1-6	NA	TRBV28	TGTGCCAGCAGGATTCCGCGGGGAGGTGGTTCACCCCTCCACTTT	CASRIPRGGGSPLHF
TRBJ1-1	TRBD1	TRBV5-1	TGCGCCAGCAGCTGGGGGGACAGTGGGCCCAACACTGAAGCTTTCTTT	CASSWGDSGPNTEAFF
TRBJ1-1	TRBD1	TRBV4-1	TGCGCCAGCAGCCCCACCGGGAGGGGGCGGAACACTGAAGCTTTCTTT	CASSPTGRGRNTEAFF